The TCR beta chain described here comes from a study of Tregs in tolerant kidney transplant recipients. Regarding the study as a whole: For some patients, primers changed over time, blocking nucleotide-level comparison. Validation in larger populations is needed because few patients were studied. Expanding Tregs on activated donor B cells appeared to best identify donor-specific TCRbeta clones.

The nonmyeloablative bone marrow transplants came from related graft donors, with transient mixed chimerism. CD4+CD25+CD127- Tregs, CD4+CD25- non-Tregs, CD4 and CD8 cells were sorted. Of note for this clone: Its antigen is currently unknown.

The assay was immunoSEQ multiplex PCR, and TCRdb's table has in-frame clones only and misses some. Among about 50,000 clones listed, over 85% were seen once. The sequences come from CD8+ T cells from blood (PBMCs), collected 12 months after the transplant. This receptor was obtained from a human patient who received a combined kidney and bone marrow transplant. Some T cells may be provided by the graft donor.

The CDR3 DNA sequence: TGTGCCAGTAGTATCGGTTGGGACAGGGTAGGGGAGCTGTTTTTT. The encoded protein is CASSIGWDRVGELFF. This chain links TRBV19 with TRBJ2-2; TRBD1 matches 9 bases. The CDR3 has 15 amino acids. The junction had 7 bases not matched to a gene; V was cut back by 3 bases and J by 8 bases. From germline, CDR1 is LNHDA and CDR2 SQIVND (reference sequence).